A selection of T cell receptor beta chains follows, all from one sample in a study of blood T cells in healthy people across ages. TCRdb itself ran the 5' RACE reads through MiXCR, one entry per CDR3 protein. The table shows over 600,000 distinct CDR3 sequences, with approximately 60% occurring only once. The sequenced sample was blood. These receptor sequences come from a man in his forties or fifties in good health. CDR3s include the opening cysteine and the closing phenylalanine or tryptophan. Each record gives: D gene, clone size, V gene, J gene, CDR3 DNA, CDR3 protein. D genes are given only for firm matches. Not every row has a clone size; where given, it reads once, few, many or a size class.

TRBD1	NA	TRBV7-3	TRBJ1-2	TGTGCCAGCAGCTTAACCCATGACAGGGGGCGATTCGATGGCTACACCTTC	CASSLTHDRGRFDGYTF
NA	NA	TRBV2	TRBJ1-1	TGTGCCAGCAGTTGGGGGAACACTGAAGCTTTCTTT	CASSWGNTEAFF
TRBD2	few	TRBV7-8	TRBJ2-1	TGTGCCAGCAGCCCGCACACTAGCGGAAGTTACAATGAGCAGTTCTTC	CASSPHTSGSYNEQFF
NA	NA	TRBV5-1	TRBJ2-5	TGCGCCAGCAGCTCGGGGAGTGGAGAGACCCAGTACTTC	CASSSGSGETQYF
TRBD1	NA	TRBV6-6	TRBJ1-2	TGTGCCAGCAGTTACTCCTGGACAGGGGAGGGTAATGGCTACACCTTC	CASSYSWTGEGNGYTF
TRBD2	few	TRBV3-1	TRBJ2-7	TGTGCCAGCAGCCCCCGGGACTATAGTTCGGAGCAGTACTTC	CASSPRDYSSEQYF
NA	NA	TRBV29-1	TRBJ2-5	TGCAGCGTTGTGGCAGCGCCGAACCAAGAGACCCAGTACTTC	CSVVAAPNQETQYF
NA	NA	TRBV20-1	TRBJ2-7	TGCAGTGCTAATGGACCTCCCATCGAGCAGTACTTC	CSANGPPIEQYF
NA	NA	TRBV3-1	TRBJ2-5	TGTGCCAGCAGCCAAGTGCCCGGGAGCCAAGAGACCCAGTACTTC	CASSQVPGSQETQYF
NA	NA	TRBV10-3	TRBJ2-1	TGTGCCATCAGGGAGGACACAAACAATGAGCAGTTCTTC	CAIREDTNNEQFF
NA	NA	TRBV12-3/TRBV12-4	TRBJ2-3	TGTGCCAGCAGTTTAGACAGTGGCACAGATACGCAGTATTTT	CASSLDSGTDTQYF
TRBD1	NA	TRBV20-1	TRBJ1-6	TGCAGTGCCTCAACGACAGGGAGGGTGGTTCAATCACCCCTCCACTTT	CSASTTGRVVQSPLHF
TRBD1	NA	TRBV7-9	TRBJ2-1	TGTGCCAGCAACCCCGGACAGGGGCGCAATGAGCAGTTCTTC	CASNPGQGRNEQFF
NA	NA	TRBV29-1	TRBJ2-7	TGCAGCGCCCTCCGGGACGACTCCTACGAGCAGTACTTC	CSALRDDSYEQYF
NA	NA	TRBV27	TRBJ2-1	TGTGCCAGCAGTCTGCTGGGCGGGGACACCTACAATGAGCAGTTCTTC	CASSLLGGDTYNEQFF
TRBD2	NA	TRBV12-3/TRBV12-4	TRBJ2-5	TGTGCCAGCAGACCAAAGCGGGGTGGGCAGACCCAGTACTTC	CASRPKRGGQTQYF
TRBD1	NA	TRBV15	TRBJ2-7	TGTGCCACCCAGACAGGGAGCTCCTACAATGAGCAGTACTTC	CATQTGSSYNEQYF
TRBD1	NA	TRBV28	TRBJ2-7	TGTGCCAGCAGTTTGCCTCGCCTAACGGGACAGGATTACGAGCAGTACTTC	CASSLPRLTGQDYEQYF
NA	NA	TRBV6-1	TRBJ2-6	TGTGCCAGTAAACAGGGCCTCGGGTCTGGGGCCAACGTCCTGACTTTC	CASKQGLGSGANVLTF
TRBD2	NA	TRBV5-5	TRBJ2-1	TGTGCCAGCAGCTTGCCTAGCGGGAGGTCGGGCGAGCAGTTCTTC	CASSLPSGRSGEQFF
TRBD2	NA	TRBV12-3/TRBV12-4	TRBJ2-2	TGTGCCAGCAGTCCCCCCCTGCGGGAGACCGGGGAGCTGTTTTTT	CASSPPLRETGELFF
TRBD1	NA	TRBV6-1	TRBJ2-3	TGTGCCAGCAGGAAGGGACAGGACCGGGATACGCAGTATTTT	CASRKGQDRDTQYF
NA	NA	TRBV25-1	TRBJ1-2	TGTGCCAGCATGGGGACGGCTTATGGCTACACCTTC	CASMGTAYGYTF
NA	NA	TRBV6-5	TRBJ2-3	TGTGCCAGCAGTTCTGTGTTTGGCACAGATACGCAGTATTTT	CASSSVFGTDTQYF
NA	NA	TRBV9	TRBJ2-1	TGTGCCAGCAGCGTGGGACACCTCGGGACGAATGAGCAGTTCTTC	CASSVGHLGTNEQFF
NA	NA	TRBV20-1	TRBJ2-3	TGCAGTGCTGGGAGACCCCCGGATACGCAGTATTTT	CSAGRPPDTQYF
NA	NA	TRBV4-3	TRBJ2-1	TGCGCCAGCAGCCAGGCAACAGTTTCAGATAACAATGAGCAGTTCTTC	CASSQATVSDNNEQFF
NA	few	TRBV15	TRBJ2-5	TGTGCCACCAGCAGAGATCGGGGGAAACAAGAGACCCAGTACTTC	CATSRDRGKQETQYF
NA	few	TRBV20-1	TRBJ2-4	TGCAGTGCTGTCCAAGAAATTCAGTACTTC	CSAVQEIQYF
TRBD1	NA	TRBV27	TRBJ2-7	TGTGCCAGCATTTGTTCAAAGGTTGTGGGACAGGGGTCAAACGAGCAGTACTTC	CASICSKVVGQGSNEQYF
TRBD1	NA	TRBV5-1	TRBJ1-4	TGCGCCAGCAGTCGGACAGGGGGTTCAACTAATGAAAAACTGTTTTTT	CASSRTGGSTNEKLFF
NA	few	TRBV4-3	TRBJ2-3	TGCGCCAGCAGCTCGGAAGGCGATGGAACAGATACGCAGTATTTT	CASSSEGDGTDTQYF
NA	NA	TRBV6-6	TRBJ1-1	TGTGCCAGCACATTGACCAGAGGAGGCACTGAAGCTTTCTTT	CASTLTRGGTEAFF
TRBD1	NA	TRBV7-2	TRBJ2-7	TGTGCCAGCAGCTCCAACCAGGGGGCGTTGGTTAAGCAGTACTTC	CASSSNQGALVKQYF
NA	few	TRBV11-2	TRBJ2-5	TGTGCCAGCAGCTTCTTCCCCAGCCTAGCTGGTGAGACCCAGTACTTC	CASSFFPSLAGETQYF
TRBD1	NA	TRBV10-3	TRBJ2-2	TGTGCCATCAAACAGGGGGCCGACACCGGGGAGCTGTTTTTT	CAIKQGADTGELFF
TRBD2	NA	TRBV28	TRBJ2-6	TGTGCCAGTTTAAAAGCGGGGGTGCCCTCTGGGGCCAACGTCCTGACTTTC	CASLKAGVPSGANVLTF
TRBD1	NA	TRBV27	TRBJ1-5	TGTGCCAGCAGCCCGGGACAGGGGTATCAGCCCCAGCATTTT	CASSPGQGYQPQHF
NA	few	TRBV4-2	TRBJ2-5	TGTGCCAGCAGCCTAACTGCCCTTTCGGTGGAGACCCAGTACTTC	CASSLTALSVETQYF
TRBD2	NA	TRBV20-1	TRBJ2-3	TGCAGTGCTAGAGAGGCTAGCGGGTGGGCAGATACACAGTATTTT	CSAREASGWADTQYF
NA	once	TRBV20-1	TRBJ2-1	TGCAGTGCTAGTAAAAGGGGGGATGAGCAGTTCTTC	CSASKRGDEQFF
NA	NA	TRBV29-1	TRBJ2-5	TGCAGCGCTGGGTCCAGGGGCAATGAGCAGTACTTC	CSAGSRGNEQYF
TRBD1	NA	TRBV7-8	TRBJ2-6	TGTGCCAGCAGCTTAGTATGGGACAGGGGGCGATACTCTGGGGCCAACGTCCTGACTTTC	CASSLVWDRGRYSGANVLTF
TRBD2	few	TRBV7-2	TRBJ2-5	TGTGCCAGCAGCTTAAGGACTAGCGGGAGGGCGGAGTACTTC	CASSLRTSGRAEYF
NA	NA	TRBV5-6	TRBJ1-4	TGTGCCAGCAGCTTGGCTGGCCTAAATGAAAAACTGTTTTTT	CASSLAGLNEKLFF
TRBD1	few	TRBV12-3/TRBV12-4	TRBJ1-1	TGTGCCAGCAGTGCACACAGGGGGTCGTACACTGAAGCTTTCTTT	CASSAHRGSYTEAFF
TRBD2	few	TRBV5-1	TRBJ2-3	TGCGCCAGCAGCCCCGGGACTAGCGGGAGCCCAGATACGCAGTATTTT	CASSPGTSGSPDTQYF
NA	NA	TRBV20-1	TRBJ2-4	TGCAGTGCTAGTAGGCTAGCCAAAAACATTCAGTACTTC	CSASRLAKNIQYF
TRBD2	NA	TRBV9	TRBJ2-2	TGTGCCAGCAGCTCTAGCGGGGGGTATCGCGGGGAGCTGTTTTTT	CASSSSGGYRGELFF
NA	few	TRBV5-6	TRBJ2-7	TGTGCCAGCAGCTTGGCCAGCGACTTTACCTACGAGCAGTACTTC	CASSLASDFTYEQYF
NA	NA	TRBV18	TRBJ2-4	TGTGCCAGCTCACCCTCAGGGGACGCGCCAAACATTCAGTACTTC	CASSPSGDAPNIQYF
TRBD1	once	TRBV29-1	TRBJ2-1	TGCAGCGTTGAAGAAACAGGGGGCCCCTACAAGGAGCAGTTCTTC	CSVEETGGPYKEQFF